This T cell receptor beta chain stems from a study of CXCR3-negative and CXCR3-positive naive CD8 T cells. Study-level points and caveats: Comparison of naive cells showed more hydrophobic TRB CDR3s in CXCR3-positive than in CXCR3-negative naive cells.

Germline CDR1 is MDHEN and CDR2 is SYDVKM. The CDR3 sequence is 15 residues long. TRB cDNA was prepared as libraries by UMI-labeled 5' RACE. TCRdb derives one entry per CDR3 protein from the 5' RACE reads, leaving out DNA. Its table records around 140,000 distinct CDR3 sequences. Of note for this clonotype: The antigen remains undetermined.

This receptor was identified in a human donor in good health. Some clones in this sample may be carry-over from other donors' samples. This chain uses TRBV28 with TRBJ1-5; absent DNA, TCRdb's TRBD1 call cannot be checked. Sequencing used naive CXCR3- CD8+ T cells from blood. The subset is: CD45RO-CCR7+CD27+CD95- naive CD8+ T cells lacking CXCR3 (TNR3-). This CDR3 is CASRTGRFSNQPQHF.